The next 25 T cell receptor beta chains were all read from a single sample in a study of memory CD4+ T cells and cytomegalovirus serostatus. The protocol was immunoSEQ multiplex PCR, while the TCRdb copy is restricted to in-frame clones and leaves out a portion. The sample consists of over 60,000 clones, roughly 80% of them appearing once. The sort gate was single viable CD3+CD4+CD8-CD45RO+ cells for memory CD4+ T cells. Sequenced sample: memory CD4+ T cells from blood. The receptor source for this set is an adult in good health and CMV-seronegative.

In this sample, this clone turned up a few times. The chain combines TRBV19 with TRBJ2-7; 9 bases fit TRBD1. Germline V CDR1 and CDR2: LNHDA, SQIVND (reference sequence). V lost 8 bases, J lost 1 base, and 9 bases stayed unmatched. The CDR3 spans 15 residues. The CDR3 DNA sequence: TGTGCCAGTTCTGGACCCGACAGGGGGTCCTACGAGCAGTACTTC. Translated, it gives CASSGPDRGSYEQYF.

The rearrangement joins TRBV4-1 to TRBJ2-2; D is possibly TRBD1 or TRBD2 (7 bases each). Germline loops: CDR1 MGHRA, CDR2 YSYEKL. The CDR3 runs to 17 residues. V was trimmed by 1 base and J by 2 bases, leaving 14 bases between them. CDR3 DNA sequence: TGCGCCAGCAGCCAAGGACAGGGCGGGAGCAACACCGGGGAGCTGTTTTTT. Translation: CASSQGQGGSNTGELFF.

The chain has TRBV15 and TRBJ1-2; TRBD1 aligns across 7 bases. Germline CDR1 reads LNHNV; CDR2 reads YYDKDF (reference sequence). The length of the CDR3 is 13 residues. V gave up 1 base and J gave up 8 bases; unmatched junction bases: 4. CDR3 sequence: CATSRGQGDGYTF. The CDR3 DNA follows: TGTGCCACCAGCAGAGGACAGGGTGACGGCTACACCTTC.

The chain uses TRBV7-6 and TRBJ2-3, with 14 bases lining up with TRBD2. V was clipped by 5 bases and J by 3 bases; unmatched bases: 4. The germline V gene has CDR1 SGHVS and CDR2 FNYEAQ. CDR3 length: 16 residues. CDR3 loop: CASSPRTSGGTDTQYF. The CDR3 DNA sequence: TGTGCCAGCAGCCCCAGGACTAGCGGGGGGACAGATACGCAGTATTTT.

V gene TRBV6-1 combines with J gene TRBJ2-5; tentatively, D is TRBD1 (6 bases). From germline, CDR1 is MNHNS and CDR2 SASEGT. This CDR3 is built from 15 residues. V was cut by 8 bases and J by 1 base, with 17 bases left in between. This CDR3 reads CASETGRGTQETQYF. Written as DNA, the CDR3 is TGTGCCAGCGAGACAGGTCGGGGAACCCAAGAGACCCAGTACTTC.

The chain carries TRBV7-9 and TRBJ1-4; D might be TRBD1 (6 bases). Germline lookup yields CDR1 SEHNR and CDR2 FQNEAQ (reference sequence). The CDR3 sequence is 11 residues long. V lost 1 base to trimming and J lost 16 bases, with 10 bases between them. CDR3 in DNA: TGTGCCAGCAGCTTAGACAGGGAGCAGTTTTTT. It specifies CASSLDREQFF.

V usage is TRBV5-1 and J usage is TRBJ2-7; 7 bases fit TRBD1. Looked up from germline, CDR1 is SGHRS and CDR2 is YFSETQ. This CDR3 is 11 amino acids long. The V segment lost 5 bases and the J segment 6 bases; nucleotides outside the gene matches: 2. The CDR3 bases are TGCGCCAGCAGGGGACAGTCCGAGCAGTACTTC. Its protein is CASRGQSEQYF.

This clone has only one observation. The rearrangement uses TRBV6-6 and TRBJ1-2; no clear D. Germline-derived CDR1 and CDR2 are MNHNY and SVGAGI (reference sequence). The ends were cut back, 4 bases at V and 3 bases at J, with 15 bases in the middle. This CDR3 has 15 amino acids. In DNA form, the CDR3 reads TGTGCCAGCAGTTTCGGGCAGAGTAGAGACTATGGCTACACCTTC. It is translated as CASSFGQSRDYGYTF.

The chain employs TRBV7-8 and TRBJ2-7, with 8 bases fitting TRBD1. Unmatched junction bases numbered 3, after V lost 3 bases and J lost 2 bases. Per germline, CDR1 SGHVS and CDR2 FQNEAQ. The CDR3 is 14 amino acids. The CDR3 sequence: CASSFWTGTYEQYF. DNA of the CDR3: TGTGCCAGCAGCTTTTGGACAGGGACCTACGAGCAGTACTTC.

This clone was counted a few times. The chain couples TRBV14 to TRBJ1-2; D remains ambiguous. Between the trimmed V and J ends, which lost 6 bases and 6 bases, there was a span of 8 bases. The germline CDR1 and CDR2 sequences are SGHDN and FVKESK. CDR3 size: 11 residues. As DNA, the CDR3 is TGTGCCAGCAGTCAAAGGGATGGCTACACCTTC. Translating it yields CASSQRDGYTF.

J is TRBJ2-7 and V is TRBV5-4, with D unresolved. V was pared by 2 bases and J by 2 bases, with 8 bases between. Germline V gene sequence: CDR1 SGHNT, CDR2 YYREEE (reference sequence). The CDR3 loop spans 13 amino acids. The chain's CDR3 is CASSLGPTYEQYF. For the CDR3, the DNA is TGTGCCAGCAGCTTAGGACCTACCTACGAGCAGTACTTC. The full variable domain, its missing parts supplied by reference TRBV5-4 and TRBJ2-7, is ETGVTQSPTHLIKTRGQQVTLRCSSQSGHNTVSWYQQALGQGPQFIFQYYREEENGRGNFPPRFSGLQFPNYSSELNVNALELDDSALYLCASSLGPTYEQYFGPGTRLTVT.

In this sample, this clone turned up a few times. V is TRBV11-3 and J is TRBJ2-2; 13 bases match TRBD2. CDR1 and CDR2 from the germline V gene are SGHNT and YENEEA. There are 15 residues in the CDR3. Trimming at V came to 4 bases and at J to 10 bases, leaving 6 bases not matched to a gene. CDR3 residues: CASSSGTSGMKELFF. CDR3 nucleotides: TGTGCCAGCAGCTCCGGGACTAGCGGGATGAAGGAGCTGTTTTTT.

J is TRBJ2-7 and V is TRBV6-4; 7 bases map to TRBD2. This CDR3 is built from 15 residues. V dropped 4 bases and J dropped 0; count of bases not matched to a gene: 6. Germline CDR1 is MRHNA and CDR2 is SNTAGT. CDR3 DNA: TGTGCCAGCAGTGTTTTTAGCGGGTCCTCCTACGAGCAGTACTTC. The encoded protein is CASSVFSGSSYEQYF.

J is TRBJ1-5 and V is TRBV2, with D possibly being TRBD1 (6 bases). Trimming left V 4 bases short and J 1 base short, with 20 bases between. This CDR3 contains 18 residues. From germline, CDR1 is SNHLY and CDR2 FYNNEI. The CDR3 sequence is CASSGAGDDRWSNQPQHF. DNA for the CDR3: TGTGCCAGCAGTGGGGCAGGGGACGATCGGTGGAGCAATCAGCCCCAGCATTTT.

This rearrangement joins TRBV2 to TRBJ1-4, with 8 bases matching TRBD1. CDR1 and CDR2 (germline): SNHLY, FYNNEI. This CDR3 is 12 amino acids long. V was pared by 8 bases and J by 7 bases, with 3 bases of the junction left unmatched. This CDR3 is CASQGASEKLFF. CDR3 sequence (DNA): TGTGCCAGCCAGGGGGCGAGTGAAAAACTGTTTTTT.

The chain combines TRBV7-3 with TRBJ1-1; the match to TRBD1 covers 8 bases. The germline V gene encodes CDR1 SGHTA and CDR2 FQGTGA. The ends lost 5 bases at V and 1 base at J; junction bases unmatched: 6. The CDR3 runs to 15 residues. In DNA form, the CDR3 reads TGTGCCAGCAGCGAGGACAGGGCCACGAACACTGAAGCTTTCTTT. It yields the protein CASSEDRATNTEAFF.

V is TRBV9 and J is TRBJ1-6, with D unresolved. Germline CDR1 SGDLS, CDR2 YYNGEE. This CDR3 comprises 12 residues. The V and J ends lost 0 bases and 10 bases respectively, with 5 bases between them. The CDR3 DNA is TGTGCCAGCAGCGTAGACCAATCACCCCTCCACTTT. Translation gives CASSVDQSPLHF.

This clone has only one observation. The V and J genes are TRBV5-1 and TRBJ2-1; D gene ambiguous. CDR1 SGHRS and CDR2 YFSETQ come from the germline V gene. The V and J ends lost 5 bases and 4 bases respectively, with 16 bases between them. This CDR3 is 15 amino acids long. In DNA, the CDR3 is TGCGCCAGCAGGCCCCGGACGGAACCTTACAATGAGCAGTTCTTC. As protein: CASRPRTEPYNEQFF.

The V and J genes are TRBV7-3 and TRBJ2-2; D is ambiguous. Trimming shortened V by 4 bases and J by 5 bases, and 14 bases separated the two germline ends. In germline, CDR1 is SGHTA, CDR2 FQGTGA. The CDR3 is 15 residues long. CDR3 sequence (DNA): TGTGCCAGCAGCTCAAGGCCCTCAACAACCGGGGAGCTGTTTTTT. This gives the protein CASSSRPSTTGELFF.

This clone was observed a handful of times. V and J are TRBV19 and TRBJ1-5, with 7 bases that match TRBD1. This CDR3 contains 12 residues. V shed 5 bases and J 15 bases; nucleotides not matched to a gene: 10. CDR1 and CDR2 from the germline V gene are LNHDA and SQIVND (reference sequence). CDR3 in amino acids: CASSSRQGRGHF. The DNA for the CDR3 is TGTGCCAGTAGTTCCAGACAGGGCCGGGGGCATTTT.

The V and J genes are TRBV7-9 and TRBJ2-7; D may match TRBD1 or TRBD2 (5 bases each). The CDR3 is 12 residues long. Germline values: CDR1 SEHNR, CDR2 FQNEAQ (reference sequence). This CDR3 reads CGCGDGSYEQYF. Written as DNA, the CDR3 is TGTGGCTGTGGGGACGGATCCTACGAGCAGTACTTC.

The count of this clone is one. The chain couples TRBV7-6 to TRBJ1-3, with D possibly TRBD1 on 5 matching bases. CDR1 SGHVS and CDR2 FNYEAQ come from the germline V gene. Trimming shortened V by 3 bases and J by 1 base, and 10 bases separated the two germline ends. CDR3 length: 15 residues. The CDR3 spells CASSFGGISGNTIYF. CDR3 sequence (DNA): TGTGCCAGCAGCTTCGGGGGGATATCTGGAAACACCATATATTTT.

The sample holds one count of this clone. The chain employs TRBV29-1 and TRBJ1-4; 7 bases are shared with TRBD1. V lost 5 bases to trimming and J lost 7 bases; unmatched junction nucleotides: 10. The CDR3 is 14 amino acids. Germline-derived CDR1 and CDR2 are SQVTM and ANQGSEA. The CDR3 sequence is CSVPARGGGEKLFF. DNA for the CDR3: TGCAGCGTTCCGGCCAGGGGGGGTGGTGAAAAACTGTTTTTT.

The chain has TRBV9 and TRBJ2-5; TRBD2 matches at 9 bases. CDR3 length: 17 residues. The germline V gene has CDR1 SGDLS and CDR2 YYNGEE. J lost 3 bases, V lost 0 bases, and 9 bases had no gene match. The CDR3 region is CASSVGGWLAGKETQYF. DNA of the CDR3: TGTGCCAGCAGCGTAGGGGGGTGGCTAGCGGGGAAAGAGACCCAGTACTTC. The full variable domain, rest sourced from reference TRBV9 and TRBJ2-5, is DSGVTQTPKHLITATGQRVTLRCSPRSGDLSVYWYQQSLDQGLQFLIQYYNGEERAKGNILERFSAQQFPDLHSELNLSSLELGDSALYFCASSVGGWLAGKETQYFGPGTRLLVL.

This clone has just one count. CDR3 nucleotides: TGTGCCTGGAGTTTCTATGCACCGGGACTAGCGGGATTAGATACGCAGTATTTT. Protein product: CAWSFYAPGLAGLDTQYF. V usage is TRBV30 and J usage is TRBJ2-3, with 13 bases identical to TRBD2. This CDR3 region has 18 residues. V dropped 2 bases and J dropped 5; count of bases not matched to a gene: 13. From germline, CDR1 is GTSNPN and CDR2 SVGIG (reference sequence).